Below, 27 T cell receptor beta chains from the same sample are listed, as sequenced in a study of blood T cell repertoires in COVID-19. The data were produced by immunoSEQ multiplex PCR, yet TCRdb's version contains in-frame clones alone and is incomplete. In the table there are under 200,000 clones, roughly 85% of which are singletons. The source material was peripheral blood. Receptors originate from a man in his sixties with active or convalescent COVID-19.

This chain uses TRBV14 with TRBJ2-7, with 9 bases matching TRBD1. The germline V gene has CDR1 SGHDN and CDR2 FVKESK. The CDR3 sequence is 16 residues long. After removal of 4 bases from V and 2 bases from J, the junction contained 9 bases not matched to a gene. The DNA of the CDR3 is TGTGCCAGCAGCCGAAATCGGGGACAGGGTCCCTACGAGCAGTACTTC. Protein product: CASSRNRGQGPYEQYF.

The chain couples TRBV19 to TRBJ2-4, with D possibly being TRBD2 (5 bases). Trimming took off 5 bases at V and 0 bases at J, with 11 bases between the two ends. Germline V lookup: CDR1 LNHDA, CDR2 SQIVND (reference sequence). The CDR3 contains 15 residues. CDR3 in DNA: TGTGCCAGTAGTCCTTGGGAGTTAGCCAAAAACATTCAGTACTTC. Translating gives CASSPWELAKNIQYF.

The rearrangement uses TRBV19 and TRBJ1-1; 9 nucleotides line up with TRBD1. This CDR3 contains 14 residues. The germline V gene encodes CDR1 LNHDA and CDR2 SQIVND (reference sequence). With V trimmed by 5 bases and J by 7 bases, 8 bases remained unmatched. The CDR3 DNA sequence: TGTGCCAGTAGTGAGGGACAGGGAGTAGATGAAGCTTTCTTT. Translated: CASSEGQGVDEAFF. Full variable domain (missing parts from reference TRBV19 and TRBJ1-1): DGGITQSPKYLFRKEGQNVTLSCEQNLNHDAMYWYRQDPGQGLRLIYYSQIVNDFQKGDIAEGYSVSREKKESFPLTVTSAQKNPTAFYLCASSEGQGVDEAFFGQGTRLTVV.

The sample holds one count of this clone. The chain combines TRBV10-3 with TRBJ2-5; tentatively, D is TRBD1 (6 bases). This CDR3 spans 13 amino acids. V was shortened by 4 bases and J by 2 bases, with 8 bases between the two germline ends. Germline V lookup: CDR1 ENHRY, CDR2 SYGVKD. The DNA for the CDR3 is TGTGCCATCAGTGGGGGGCATCAAGAGACCCAGTACTTC. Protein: CAISGGHQETQYF.

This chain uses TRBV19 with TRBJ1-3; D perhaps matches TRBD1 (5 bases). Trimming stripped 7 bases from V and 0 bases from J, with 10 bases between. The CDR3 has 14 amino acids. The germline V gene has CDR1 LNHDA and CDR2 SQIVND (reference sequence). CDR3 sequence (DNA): TGTGCCAGTATAGGAAGGGGCTCTGGAAACACCATATATTTT. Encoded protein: CASIGRGSGNTIYF. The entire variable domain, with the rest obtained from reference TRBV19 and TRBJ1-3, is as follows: DGGITQSPKYLFRKEGQNVTLSCEQNLNHDAMYWYRQDPGQGLRLIYYSQIVNDFQKGDIAEGYSVSREKKESFPLTVTSAQKNPTAFYLCASIGRGSGNTIYFGEGSWLTVV.

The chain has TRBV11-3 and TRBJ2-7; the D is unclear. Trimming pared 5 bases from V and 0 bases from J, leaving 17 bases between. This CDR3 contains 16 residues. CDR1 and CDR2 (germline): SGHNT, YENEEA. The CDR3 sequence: CASSLPYTFYSYEQYF. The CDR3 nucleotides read TGTGCCAGCAGCCTGCCGTACACGTTTTACTCCTACGAGCAGTACTTC. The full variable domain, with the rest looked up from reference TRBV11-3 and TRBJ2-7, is EAGVVQSPRYKIIEKKQPVAFWCNPISGHNTLYWYLQNLGQGPELLIRYENEEAVDDSQLPKDRFSAERLKGVDSTLKIQPAELGDSAVYLCASSLPYTFYSYEQYFGPGTRLTVT.

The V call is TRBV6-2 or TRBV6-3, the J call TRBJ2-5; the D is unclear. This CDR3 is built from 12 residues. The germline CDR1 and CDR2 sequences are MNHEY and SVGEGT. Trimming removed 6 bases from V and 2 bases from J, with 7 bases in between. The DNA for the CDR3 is TGTGCCAGCAGCGAACTGCAAGAGACCCAGTACTTC. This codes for CASSELQETQYF.

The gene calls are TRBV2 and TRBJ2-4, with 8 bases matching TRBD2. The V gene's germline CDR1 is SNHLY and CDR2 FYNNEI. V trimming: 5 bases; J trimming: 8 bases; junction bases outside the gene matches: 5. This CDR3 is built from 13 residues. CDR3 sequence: CASSSEAGDIQYF. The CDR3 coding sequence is TGTGCCAGCAGTAGCGAAGCGGGGGACATTCAGTACTTC.

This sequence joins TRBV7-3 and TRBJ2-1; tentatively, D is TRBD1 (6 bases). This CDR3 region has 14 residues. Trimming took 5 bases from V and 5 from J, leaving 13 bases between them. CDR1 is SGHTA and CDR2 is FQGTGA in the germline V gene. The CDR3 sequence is CASSQGPTHNEQFF. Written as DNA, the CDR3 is TGTGCCAGCAGCCAGGGGCCCACACACAATGAGCAGTTCTTC.

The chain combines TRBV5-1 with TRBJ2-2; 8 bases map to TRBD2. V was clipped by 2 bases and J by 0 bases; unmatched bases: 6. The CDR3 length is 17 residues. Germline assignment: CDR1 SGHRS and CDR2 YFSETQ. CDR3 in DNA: TGCGCCAGCAGCTTAAGAGCGGGGGTTTCGAACACCGGGGAGCTGTTTTTT. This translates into CASSLRAGVSNTGELFF.

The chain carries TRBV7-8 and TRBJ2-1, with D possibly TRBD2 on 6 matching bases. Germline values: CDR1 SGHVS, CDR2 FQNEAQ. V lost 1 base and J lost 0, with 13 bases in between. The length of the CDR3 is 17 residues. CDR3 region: CASSLEGREFSYNEQFF. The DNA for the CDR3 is TGTGCCAGCAGCTTAGAGGGGCGGGAATTCTCCTACAATGAGCAGTTCTTC.

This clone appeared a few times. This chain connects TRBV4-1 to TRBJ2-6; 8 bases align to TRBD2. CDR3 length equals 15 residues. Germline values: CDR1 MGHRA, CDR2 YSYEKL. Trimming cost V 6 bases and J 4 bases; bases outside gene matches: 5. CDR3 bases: TGCGCCAGCAGTCTCGGGGGGGCAGGGGCCAACGTCCTGACTTTC. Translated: CASSLGGAGANVLTF.

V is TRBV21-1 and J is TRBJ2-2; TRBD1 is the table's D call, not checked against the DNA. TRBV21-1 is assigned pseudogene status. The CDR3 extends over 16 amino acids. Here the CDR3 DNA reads TGTGCCAGCACCCTGACAGGACAGCGGAACACCGGGGAGCTGTTTTTT. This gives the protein CASTLTGQRNTGELFF.

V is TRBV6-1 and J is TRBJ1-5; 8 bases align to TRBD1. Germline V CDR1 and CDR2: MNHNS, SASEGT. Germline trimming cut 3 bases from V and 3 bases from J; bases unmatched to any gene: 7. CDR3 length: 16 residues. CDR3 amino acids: CASSERAGQANQPQHF. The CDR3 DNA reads TGTGCCAGCAGTGAGAGGGCGGGACAGGCCAATCAGCCCCAGCATTTT.

CDR3: CASSQRGQGPYEQYF. The CDR3 DNA reads TGTGCCAGCAGCCAAAGAGGACAGGGGCCCTACGAGCAGTACTTC. The chain combines TRBV7-3 with TRBJ2-7, with TRBD1 identical over 9 bases. The CDR3 is made up of 15 amino acids. Germline V CDR1 and CDR2: SGHTA, FQGTGA. The trim removed 5 bases at V and 2 bases at J, leaving 7 bases unmatched. The whole variable domain, remainder taken from reference TRBV7-3 and TRBJ2-7, is GAGVSQTPSNKVTEKGKYVELRCDPISGHTALYWYRQSLGQGPEFLIYFQGTGAADDSGLPNDRFFAVRPEGSVSTLKIQRTERGDSAVYLCASSQRGQGPYEQYFGPGTRLTVT.

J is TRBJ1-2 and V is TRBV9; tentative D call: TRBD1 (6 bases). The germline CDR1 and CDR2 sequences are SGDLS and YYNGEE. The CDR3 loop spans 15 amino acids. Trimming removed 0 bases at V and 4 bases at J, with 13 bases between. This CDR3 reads CASSVGQVGFYGYTF. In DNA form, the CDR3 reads TGTGCCAGCAGCGTAGGACAGGTCGGCTTCTATGGCTACACCTTC.

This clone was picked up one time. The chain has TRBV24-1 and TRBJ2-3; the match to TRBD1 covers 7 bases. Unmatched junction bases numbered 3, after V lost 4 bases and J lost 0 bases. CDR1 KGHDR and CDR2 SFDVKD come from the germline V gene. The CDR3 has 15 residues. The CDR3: CATSDGQESTDTQYF. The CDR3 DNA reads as TGTGCCACCAGTGACGGACAGGAAAGCACAGATACGCAGTATTTT.

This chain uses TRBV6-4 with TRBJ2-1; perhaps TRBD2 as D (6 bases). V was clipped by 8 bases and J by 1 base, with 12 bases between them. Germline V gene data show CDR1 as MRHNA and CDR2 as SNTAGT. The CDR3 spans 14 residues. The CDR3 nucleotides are TGTGCCAGCGGTCGGCGGGGTTCCTACAATGAGCAGTTCTTC. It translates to CASGRRGSYNEQFF.

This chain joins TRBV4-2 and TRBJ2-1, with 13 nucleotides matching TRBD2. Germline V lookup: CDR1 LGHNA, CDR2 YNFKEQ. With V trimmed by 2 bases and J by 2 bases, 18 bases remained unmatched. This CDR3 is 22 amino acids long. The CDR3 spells CASSQMSPTSGGARGTYNEQFF. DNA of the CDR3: TGTGCCAGCAGCCAAATGAGCCCCACTAGCGGGGGGGCACGCGGAACCTACAATGAGCAGTTCTTC.

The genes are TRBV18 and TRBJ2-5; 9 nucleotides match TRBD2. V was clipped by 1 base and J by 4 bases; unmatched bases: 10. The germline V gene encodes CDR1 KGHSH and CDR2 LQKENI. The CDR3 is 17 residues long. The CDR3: CASSPRPSGVIPETQYF. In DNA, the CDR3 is TGTGCCAGCTCACCACGTCCTAGCGGGGTCATCCCAGAGACCCAGTACTTC.

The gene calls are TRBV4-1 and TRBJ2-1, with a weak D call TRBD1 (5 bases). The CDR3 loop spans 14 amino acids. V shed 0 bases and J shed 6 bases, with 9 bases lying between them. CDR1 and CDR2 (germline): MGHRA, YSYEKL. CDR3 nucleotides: TGCGCCAGCAGCCAAGATCCCACAGGCAATGAGCAGTTCTTC. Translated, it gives CASSQDPTGNEQFF.

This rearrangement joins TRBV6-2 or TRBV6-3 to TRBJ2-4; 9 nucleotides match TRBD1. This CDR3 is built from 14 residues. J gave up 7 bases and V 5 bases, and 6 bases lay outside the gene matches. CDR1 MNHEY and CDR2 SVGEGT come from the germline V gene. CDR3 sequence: CASSEDRGGNIQYF. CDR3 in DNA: TGTGCCAGCAGTGAGGACAGGGGAGGGAACATTCAGTACTTC.

CDR3 nucleotide sequence: TGTGCCAGCAGTGAACGGGAGACGGGACAGGGGTCGGCTGAAGCTTTCTTT. This sequence encodes CASSERETGQGSAEAFF. J is TRBJ1-1 and V is TRBV6-1; 10 nucleotides match TRBD1. The V segment lost 2 bases and the J segment 6 bases; nucleotides outside the gene matches: 12. CDR1 and CDR2 from the germline V gene are MNHNS and SASEGT. This CDR3 region has 17 residues.

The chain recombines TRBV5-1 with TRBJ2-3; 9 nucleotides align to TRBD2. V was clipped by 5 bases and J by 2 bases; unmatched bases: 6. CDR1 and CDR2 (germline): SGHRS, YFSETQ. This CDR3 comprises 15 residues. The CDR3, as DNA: TGCGCCAGCAGAGTGCGGGGGGGCCCCACAGATACGCAGTATTTT. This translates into CASRVRGGPTDTQYF.

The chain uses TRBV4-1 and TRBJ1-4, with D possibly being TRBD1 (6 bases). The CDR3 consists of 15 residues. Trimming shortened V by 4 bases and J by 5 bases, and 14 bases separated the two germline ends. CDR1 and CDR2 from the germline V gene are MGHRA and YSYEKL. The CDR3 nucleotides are TGCGCCAGCAGCCGTACAGGGCTTTCAAATGAAAAACTGTTTTTT. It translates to CASSRTGLSNEKLFF.

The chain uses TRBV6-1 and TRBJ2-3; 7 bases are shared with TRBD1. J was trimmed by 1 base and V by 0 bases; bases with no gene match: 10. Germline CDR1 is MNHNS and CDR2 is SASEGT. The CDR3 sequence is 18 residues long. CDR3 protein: CASSEALLAGGGTDTQYF. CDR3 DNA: TGTGCCAGCAGTGAAGCGCTTCTGGCAGGGGGAGGCACAGATACGCAGTATTTT.

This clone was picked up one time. This chain's CDR3 is CASSSGGNTEAFF. In DNA, the CDR3 is TGTGCCAGCAGTTCAGGGGGTAACACTGAAGCTTTCTTT. The rearrangement links TRBV2 to TRBJ1-1, with 7 bases matching TRBD1. This CDR3 spans 13 amino acids. Germline CDR1 SNHLY, CDR2 FYNNEI. After removal of 5 bases from V and 2 bases from J, the junction contained 2 bases not matched to a gene.